The present T cell receptor beta chain was sequenced within a study of T cell responses to AZD1222 COVID-19 vaccine. Profiling relied on immunoSEQ multiplex PCR, and the TCRdb table lists in-frame clones only, not all of them. This table holds 100,000 or so clones, just under 90% found once. The clonotype was recovered from an adult in good health. Here the sequenced sample was peripheral blood, taken on day 0 of AZD1222 vaccination.

Here the CDR3 reads CASSLDLTQPQHF. Here the CDR3 DNA reads TGTGCCAGCAGCTTAGACCTGACACAGCCCCAGCATTTT. The rearrangement uses TRBV11-2 and TRBJ1-5; D uncertain. Deletions cut 0 bases from V and 7 bases from J, with 7 bases between. Germline-derived CDR1 and CDR2 are SGHAT and FQNNGV. The CDR3 covers 13 residues.